The present T cell receptor beta chain was sequenced within a study of cytomegalovirus exposure and HLA in healthy donors. The V gene lost 5 bases and the J gene lost 2 bases, with 9 bases spanning the gap. Germline CDR1 and CDR2: MNHEY and SVGAGI. The CDR3 consists of 14 residues. These donors counted as nominally healthy when sampled, but unrecorded immune exposures were likely. Primers included in the PCR were 60 Vbeta and 13 Jbeta primers. TCRdb's table, derived via immunoSEQ multiplex PCR, lists solely in-frame clones and lacks some. The sample has approximately 190,000 clones. The sample consisted of PBMCs. This TCR was recovered from a man aged 25 to 45 in good health and CMV-seronegative. The chain links TRBV6-5 to TRBJ2-2, with TRBD1 as a possible D gene (6 bases). The DNA for the CDR3 is TGTGCCAGCAGTCCGGACAGTAACACCGGGGAGCTGTTTTTT. Its protein is CASSPDSNTGELFF.